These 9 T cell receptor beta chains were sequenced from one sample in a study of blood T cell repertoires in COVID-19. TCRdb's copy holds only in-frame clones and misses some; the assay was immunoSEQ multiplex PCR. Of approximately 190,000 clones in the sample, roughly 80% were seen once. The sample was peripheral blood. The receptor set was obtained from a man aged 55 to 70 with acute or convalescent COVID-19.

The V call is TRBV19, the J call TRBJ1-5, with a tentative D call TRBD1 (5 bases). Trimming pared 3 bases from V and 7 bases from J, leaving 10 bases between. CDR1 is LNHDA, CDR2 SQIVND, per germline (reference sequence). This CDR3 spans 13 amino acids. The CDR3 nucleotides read TGTGCCAGTAGTATCCAGGGTAGCCAGCCCCAGCATTTT. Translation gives CASSIQGSQPQHF. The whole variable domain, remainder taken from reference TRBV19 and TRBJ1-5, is DGGITQSPKYLFRKEGQNVTLSCEQNLNHDAMYWYRQDPGQGLRLIYYSQIVNDFQKGDIAEGYSVSREKKESFPLTVTSAQKNPTAFYLCASSIQGSQPQHFGDGTRLSIL.

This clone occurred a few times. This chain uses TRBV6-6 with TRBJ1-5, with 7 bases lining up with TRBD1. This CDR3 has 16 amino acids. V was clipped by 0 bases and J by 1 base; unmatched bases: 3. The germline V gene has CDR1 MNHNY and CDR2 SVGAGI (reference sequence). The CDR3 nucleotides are TGTGCCAGCAGTTACTCGAAAGGGGGCAGCAATCAGCCCCAGCATTTT. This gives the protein CASSYSKGGSNQPQHF.

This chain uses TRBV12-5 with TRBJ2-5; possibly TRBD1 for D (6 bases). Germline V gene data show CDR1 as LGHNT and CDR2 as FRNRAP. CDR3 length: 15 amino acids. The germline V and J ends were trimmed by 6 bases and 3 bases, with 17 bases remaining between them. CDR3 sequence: CASGKTGTSEETQYF. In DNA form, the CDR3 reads TGTGCTAGTGGGAAAACAGGGACCTCGGAAGAGACCCAGTACTTC. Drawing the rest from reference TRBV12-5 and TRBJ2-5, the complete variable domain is DARVTQTPRHKVTEMGQEVTMRCQPILGHNTVFWYRQTMMQGLELLAYFRNRAPLDDSGMPKDRFSAEMPDATLATLKIQPSEPRDSAVYFCASGKTGTSEETQYFGPGTRLLVL.

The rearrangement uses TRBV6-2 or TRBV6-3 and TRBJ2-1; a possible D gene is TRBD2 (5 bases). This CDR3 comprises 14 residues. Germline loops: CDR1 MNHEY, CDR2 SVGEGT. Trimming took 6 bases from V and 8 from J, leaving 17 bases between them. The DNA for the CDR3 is TGTGCCAGCAGCTCCCCTACGGGGTTCCATGAGCAGTTCTTC. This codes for CASSSPTGFHEQFF.

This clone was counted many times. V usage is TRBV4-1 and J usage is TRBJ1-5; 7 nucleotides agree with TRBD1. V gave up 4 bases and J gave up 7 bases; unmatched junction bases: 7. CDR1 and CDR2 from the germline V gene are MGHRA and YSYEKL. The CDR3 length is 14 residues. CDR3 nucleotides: TGCGCCAGCAGCCCGACCAGGGGGGAACAGCCCCAGCATTTT. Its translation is CASSPTRGEQPQHF.

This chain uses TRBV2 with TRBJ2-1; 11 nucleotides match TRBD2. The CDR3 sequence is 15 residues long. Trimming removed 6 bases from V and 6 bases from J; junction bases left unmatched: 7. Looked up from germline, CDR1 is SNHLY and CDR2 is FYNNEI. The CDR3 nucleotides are TGTGCCAGCAGACCTGCGGGACTAGCGGTCAATGAGCAGTTCTTC. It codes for CASRPAGLAVNEQFF.

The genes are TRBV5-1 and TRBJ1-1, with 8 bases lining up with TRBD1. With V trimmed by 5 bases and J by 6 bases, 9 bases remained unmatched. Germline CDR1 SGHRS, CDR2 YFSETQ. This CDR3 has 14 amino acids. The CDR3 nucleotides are TGCGCCAGCAGAACGGGACAGGTTGACGCTGAAGCTTTCTTT. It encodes CASRTGQVDAEAFF.

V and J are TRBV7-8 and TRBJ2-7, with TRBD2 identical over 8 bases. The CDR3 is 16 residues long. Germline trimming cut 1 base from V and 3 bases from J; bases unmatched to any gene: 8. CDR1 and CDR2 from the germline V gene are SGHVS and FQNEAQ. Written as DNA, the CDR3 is TGTGCCAGCAGCTTAGTGGGCGGGACTAGGGGCTACGAGCAGTACTTC. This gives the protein CASSLVGGTRGYEQYF.

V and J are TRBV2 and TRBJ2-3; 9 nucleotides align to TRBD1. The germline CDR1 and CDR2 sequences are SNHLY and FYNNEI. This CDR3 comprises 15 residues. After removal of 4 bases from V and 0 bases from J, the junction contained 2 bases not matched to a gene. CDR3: CASSAQGASTDTQYF. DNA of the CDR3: TGTGCCAGCAGTGCACAGGGGGCGAGCACAGATACGCAGTATTTT.